The clone carrying this T cell receptor beta chain was seen only once. The sample belongs to a study of lymphopenia after photon versus proton radiotherapy. The CDR3 sequence is 13 residues long. Trimming removed 3 bases at V and 2 bases at J, with 8 bases between. The germline V gene has CDR1 MNHNS and CDR2 SASEGT. Here immunoSEQ multiplex PCR was the method, and the copy in TCRdb shows in-frame clones only, minus some. Of 150,000 to 200,000 clones detected, less than 90% appear once; the ten largest clones hold about 4.4%. The TCR sequence derives from a man in his forties or fifties with gastric cancer. The sample in question was peripheral blood, obtained from a patient treated with photon-based radiotherapy. The rearrangement links TRBV6-1 to TRBJ2-7; D gene unclear. The CDR3 region has the DNA TGTGCCAGCAGTGATCGCTTAACCTACGAGCAGTACTTC. This codes for CASSDRLTYEQYF.